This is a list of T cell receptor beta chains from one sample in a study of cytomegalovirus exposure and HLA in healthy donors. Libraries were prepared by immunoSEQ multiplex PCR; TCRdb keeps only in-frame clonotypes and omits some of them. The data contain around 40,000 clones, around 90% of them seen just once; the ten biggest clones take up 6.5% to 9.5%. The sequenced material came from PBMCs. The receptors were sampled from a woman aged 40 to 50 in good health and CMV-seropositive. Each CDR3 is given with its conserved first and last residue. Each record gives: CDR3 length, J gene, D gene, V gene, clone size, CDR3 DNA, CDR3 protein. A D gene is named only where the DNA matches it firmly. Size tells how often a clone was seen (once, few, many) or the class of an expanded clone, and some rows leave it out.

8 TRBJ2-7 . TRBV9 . TGTGCCAGCCCAGGGCAGTACTTC CASPGQYF
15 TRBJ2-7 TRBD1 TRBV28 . TGTGCCAGCAGTTTATTATCCGACAGGGCCTACGAGCAGTACTTC CASSLLSDRAYEQYF
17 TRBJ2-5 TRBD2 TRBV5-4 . TGTGCCAGCAGCCAGCGGTGGGTAGCGGGGAACCAAGAGACCCAGTACTTC CASSQRWVAGNQETQYF
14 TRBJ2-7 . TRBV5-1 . TGCGCCAGCAGCTTGTTGACAGCCACCTACGAGCAGTACTTC CASSLLTATYEQYF
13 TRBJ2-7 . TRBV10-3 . TGTGCCATCAGTGCCACTATCTCCTACGAGCAGTACTTC CAISATISYEQYF
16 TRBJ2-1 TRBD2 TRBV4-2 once TGTGCCAGCAGCCCATCAAGCGGGAGTGGTGGAGGTGAGCAGTTCTTC CASSPSSGSGGGEQFF
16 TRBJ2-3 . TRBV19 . TGTGCCAGTAGTATAGGGACATCAACTAGCACAGATACGCAGTATTTT CASSIGTSTSTDTQYF
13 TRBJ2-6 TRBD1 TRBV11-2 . TGTGCCCTGCAGGGGGCTGGGGCCAACGTCCTGACTTTC CALQGAGANVLTF
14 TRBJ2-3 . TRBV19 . TGTGCCAGTAGTACCAGACAGACCTTTGGTACGCAGTATTTT CASSTRQTFGTQYF
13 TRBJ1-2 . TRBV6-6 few TGTGCCAGCAGTAACCTCGCGAACTATGGCTACACCTTC CASSNLANYGYTF
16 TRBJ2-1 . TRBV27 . TGTGCCAGCAGTGCCCCAACAGGGATTAGGAGCAATGAGCAGTTCTTC CASSAPTGIRSNEQFF
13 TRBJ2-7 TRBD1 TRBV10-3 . TGTGCCATCACCGGGACAGGGTTCAACGAGCAGTACTTC CAITGTGFNEQYF